The entry below gives a single TCR beta chain sequence along with its context. Its antigen is still unknown. This entry is derived from a study of cytomegalovirus exposure and HLA in healthy donors. Primers: 60 Vbeta forward and 13 Jbeta reverse. Data came from immunoSEQ multiplex PCR; TCRdb stores just in-frame clones and leaves some out. The sample table includes approximately 68,000 clones. Whole-study results and caveats: TCR beta V segments were, for the most part, productive about 87% or about 30% of the time in an earlier analysis.

The germline CDR1 and CDR2 sequences are SGHDN and FVKESK. The CDR3 covers 13 residues. V lost 3 bases and J lost 8, with 13 bases in between. The sequenced sample was PBMCs. The clonotype was recovered from a female donor in good health and CMV-seropositive. V is TRBV14 and J is TRBJ1-2, with D uncertain. CDR3 region: CASSHSGVGGYTF. In DNA, the CDR3 is TGTGCCAGCAGCCATTCCGGGGTGGGAGGCTACACCTTC. Using reference TRBV14 and TRBJ1-2 for the parts outside the CDR3, the full variable domain is EAGVTQFPSHSVIEKGQTVTLRCDPISGHDNLYWYRRVMGKEIKFLLHFVKESKQDESGMPNNRFLAERTGGTYSTLKVQPAELEDSGVYFCASSHSGVGGYTFGSGTRLTVV.